This section outlines one TCR beta chain sequence together with its context. The target of this receptor is not known. The input lacks base qualities; no much larger clone sits a single base away. The data are from a study of T cell responses to AZD1222 COVID-19 vaccine (dated by TCRdb to the early 2020s). As for the study more broadly: A total of 233 trial participants underwent TCR sequencing, of whom about 210 had received two doses of AZD1222 and about 25 had received two doses of the MenACWY control vaccine. Trial participants were enrolled by age into subgroups of 18-55, 56-69 and 70-plus years, and around 150, 29 and 61 TCR-sequenced participants, respectively, were included in these subgroups. Here is what the overall study found, with its caveats: Most participants were white British and females outnumbered males, and the authors suggested that clonal diversity may have been underestimated. Epitopes outside the regions mutated in the B.1.351 and B.1.1.7 variants were reportedly recognized by nearly half of the unique spike-specific TCRs. Because no day 14 peak-response samples were available, the repertoires could be characterized only after the peak T cell response. After two AZD1222 doses, both the breadth and the depth of spike-specific TCRs were significantly higher than at day 0 and than in MenACWY recipients. In the small 56-69-year group, the increase in depth fell short of significance, most likely because of low power. The whole spike protein was spanned by vaccine-associated CD4 TCRs, and dominant responses were seen in regions 160-218 and 743-854. Only a handful of AZD1222 recipients were SARS-CoV-2 seropositive at baseline, limiting conclusions about previously exposed vaccinees.

The CDR3 regions of human TCRbeta chains were analyzed by immunosequencing. The authors' pipeline ran thus. Repertoire TCRs were matched against a reference library of SARS-CoV-2-specific TCRs generated with the MIRA antigen-specificity platform. Breadth meant the fraction of unique TCRs that were SARS-CoV-2-associated, whereas depth meant the fraction of total T cells that were SARS-CoV-2-associated. Each spike-specific TCR was assigned to its reactive spike region and to a CD4 or CD8 class using the MIRA data. Log10-transformed breadth and depth values were compared by one-way ANOVA with Sidak's multiple comparisons tests. What TCRdb holds here is the immuneACCESS table cut down to in-frame rearrangements. Part of the clones is not present; checked against another copy, under half of the missing clones reflect an unresolved V gene, and the others are unexplained. That table furnishes V, J and clone size, whereas the DNA furnished D and trimming. A total of more than 110,000 clones appear in this sample, 80% to 95% of them only once. Roughly 3.6% of the sample lies in the top ten.

In light of the paper, this sample's time point label describes: about 28 days (+/-7) after the second vaccine dose. AZD1222 recipients with second doses at about 4 weeks or about 12 weeks were pooled, because spike-specific TCR depth and breadth did not differ between schedules. The vaccinee samples were drawn from two UK trials, COV001 and COV002, one of which was a single-blind randomized controlled phase 2/3 trial testing AZD1222 (ChAdOx1 nCoV-19) in healthy adults. Trial participant PBMC samples were collected at day 0 and day 28 after the second dose for TCRbeta chain sequencing. The cysteine opens and the phenylalanine closes a CDR3 of 15 amino acids. Only CDR3 DNA is held: 45 bases, read in frame from base 1. Sequences SGHTA (CDR1) and FQGNSA (CDR2) are obtained from the germline V gene. V drops 2 bases and J drops 8 bases, leaving 15 bases in between.

The input for sequencing was peripheral blood, taken 28 days after the second AZD1222 dose. The chain is encoded by TRBV7-2 joined to TRBJ1-4; tentative D gene TRBD1, with 5 bases matching. The receptor comes from an adult who received the AZD1222 COVID-19 vaccine. The CDR3 sequence is CASSLLRQPGEKLFF. The bases read TGTGCCAGCAGCTTATTGCGACAGCCGGGGGAAAAACTGTTTTTT.